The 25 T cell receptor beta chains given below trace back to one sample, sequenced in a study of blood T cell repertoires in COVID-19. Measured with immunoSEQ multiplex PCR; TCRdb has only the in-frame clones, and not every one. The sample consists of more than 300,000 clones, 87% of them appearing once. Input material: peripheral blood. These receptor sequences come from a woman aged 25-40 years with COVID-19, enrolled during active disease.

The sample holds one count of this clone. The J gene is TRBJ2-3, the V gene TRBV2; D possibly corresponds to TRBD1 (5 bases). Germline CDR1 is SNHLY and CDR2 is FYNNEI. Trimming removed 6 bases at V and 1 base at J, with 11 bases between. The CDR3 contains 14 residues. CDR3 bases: TGTGCCAGCAGACAGACAGCCCGCACAGATACGCAGTATTTT. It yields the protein CASRQTARTDTQYF.

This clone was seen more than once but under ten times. CDR3 sequence: CASSLGLAGVEQFF. DNA for the CDR3: TGTGCCAGCAGCTTAGGGCTAGCGGGAGTTGAGCAGTTCTTC. V usage is TRBV7-9 and J usage is TRBJ2-1; TRBD2 agrees at 10 bases. V lost 1 base, J lost 9 bases, and 3 bases stayed unmatched. The CDR3 is 14 residues long. Per germline, CDR1 SEHNR and CDR2 FQNEAQ (reference sequence).

CDR3 sequence: CASSPARDNRGELFF. The CDR3, as DNA: TGTGCCAGCAGTCCCGCCCGGGACAACCGAGGGGAGCTGTTTTTT. The chain has TRBV27 and TRBJ2-2, with D perhaps TRBD1 (6 bases). CDR3 length: 15 residues. Between the trimmed V and J ends, which lost 5 bases and 8 bases, there was a span of 18 bases. The germline gives CDR1 MNHEY, CDR2 SMNVEV (reference sequence).

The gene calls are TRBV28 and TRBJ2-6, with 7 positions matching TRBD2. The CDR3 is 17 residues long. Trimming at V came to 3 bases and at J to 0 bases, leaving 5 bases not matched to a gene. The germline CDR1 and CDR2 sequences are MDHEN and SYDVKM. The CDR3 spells CASSFGGLGSGANVLTF. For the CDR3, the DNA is TGTGCCAGCAGTTTCGGGGGGTTGGGCTCTGGGGCCAACGTCCTGACTTTC.

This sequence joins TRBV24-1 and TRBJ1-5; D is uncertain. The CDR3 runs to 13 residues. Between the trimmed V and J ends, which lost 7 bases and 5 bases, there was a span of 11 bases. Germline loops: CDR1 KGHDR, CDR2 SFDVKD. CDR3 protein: CATSEGGYQPQHF. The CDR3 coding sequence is TGTGCCACCAGCGAGGGTGGGTATCAGCCCCAGCATTTT.

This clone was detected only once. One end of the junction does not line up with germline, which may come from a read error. Here the CDR3 DNA reads TGTGCCAGCACCCAAGGAGCAGGGCCCACCTACGAGCAGTACTTC. As protein: CASTQGAGPTYEQYF. This chain joins TRBV14 and TRBJ2-7, with D perhaps TRBD1 (5 bases). The CDR3 spans 15 residues. From germline, CDR1 is SGHDN and CDR2 FVKESK.

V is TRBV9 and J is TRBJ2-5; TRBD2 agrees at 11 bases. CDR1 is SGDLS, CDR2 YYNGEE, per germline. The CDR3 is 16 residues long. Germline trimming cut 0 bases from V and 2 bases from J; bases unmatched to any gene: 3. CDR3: CASSVETSGAQETQYF. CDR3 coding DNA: TGTGCCAGCAGCGTAGAGACTAGCGGGGCTCAAGAGACCCAGTACTTC.

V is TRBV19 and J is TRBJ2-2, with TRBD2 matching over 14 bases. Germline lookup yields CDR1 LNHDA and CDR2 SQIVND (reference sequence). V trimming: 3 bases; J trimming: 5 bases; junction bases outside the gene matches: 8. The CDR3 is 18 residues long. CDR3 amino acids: CASSMVGLAGVGTGELFF. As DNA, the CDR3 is TGTGCCAGTAGTATGGTGGGACTAGCGGGAGTAGGAACCGGGGAGCTGTTTTTT. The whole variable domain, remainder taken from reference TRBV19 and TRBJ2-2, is DGGITQSPKYLFRKEGQNVTLSCEQNLNHDAMYWYRQDPGQGLRLIYYSQIVNDFQKGDIAEGYSVSREKKESFPLTVTSAQKNPTAFYLCASSMVGLAGVGTGELFFGEGSRLTVL.

The CDR3: CASSLGGGRTNNEQFF. CDR3 nucleotides: TGTGCCAGCAGTCTGGGCGGCGGGAGGACCAACAATGAGCAGTTCTTC. V gene TRBV28 combines with J gene TRBJ2-1; 8 nucleotides align to TRBD2. Germline lookup yields CDR1 MDHEN and CDR2 SYDVKM. V lost 5 bases, J lost 5 bases, and 11 bases stayed unmatched. The CDR3 runs to 16 residues.

The CDR3 spells CASSLQSSGRAGAGELFF. The DNA of the CDR3 is TGCGCCAGCAGCTTGCAGTCTAGCGGGAGGGCCGGGGCCGGGGAGCTGTTTTTT. V gene TRBV5-1 combines with J gene TRBJ2-2, with TRBD2 identical over 12 bases. The V gene's germline CDR1 is SGHRS and CDR2 YFSETQ. Trimming at V came to 1 base and at J to 6 bases, leaving 10 bases not matched to a gene. This CDR3 has 18 residues.

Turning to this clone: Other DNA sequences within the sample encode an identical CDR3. The CDR3 DNA sequence: TGTGCCAGCAGGGGGACAGGGGGCAACTATGGCTACACCTTC. Encoded protein: CASRGTGGNYGYTF. The rearrangement links TRBV2 to TRBJ1-2; TRBD1 matches 12 bases. With 6 bases clipped from V and 2 bases from J, the junction kept 1 base outside the gene matches. The germline CDR1 and CDR2 sequences are SNHLY and FYNNEI. The CDR3 length is 14 residues.

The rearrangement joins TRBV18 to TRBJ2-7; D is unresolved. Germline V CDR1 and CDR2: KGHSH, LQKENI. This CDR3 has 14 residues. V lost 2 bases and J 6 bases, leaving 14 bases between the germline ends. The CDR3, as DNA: TGTGCCAGCTCACCAATTGAGAGCCGGGTCGAGCAGTACTTC. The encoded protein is CASSPIESRVEQYF.

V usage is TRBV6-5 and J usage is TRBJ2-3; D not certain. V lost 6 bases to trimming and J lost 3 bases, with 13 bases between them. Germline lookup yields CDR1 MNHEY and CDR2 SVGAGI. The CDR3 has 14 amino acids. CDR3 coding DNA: TGTGCCAGCAGCTACCGAGGTAAAACAGATACGCAGTATTTT. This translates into CASSYRGKTDTQYF.

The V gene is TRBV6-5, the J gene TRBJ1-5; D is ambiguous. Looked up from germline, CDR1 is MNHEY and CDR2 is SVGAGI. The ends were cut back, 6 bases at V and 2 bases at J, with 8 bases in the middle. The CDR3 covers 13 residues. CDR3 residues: CASSLFGNQPQHF. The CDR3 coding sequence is TGTGCCAGCAGCCTGTTCGGCAATCAGCCCCAGCATTTT.

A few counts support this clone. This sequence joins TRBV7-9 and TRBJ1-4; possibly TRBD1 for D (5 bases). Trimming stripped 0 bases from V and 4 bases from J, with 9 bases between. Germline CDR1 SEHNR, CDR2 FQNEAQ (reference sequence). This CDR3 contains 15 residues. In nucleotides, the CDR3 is TGTGCCAGCAGCTTAGCCCGGGGGGTTAATGAAAAACTGTTTTTT. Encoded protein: CASSLARGVNEKLFF.

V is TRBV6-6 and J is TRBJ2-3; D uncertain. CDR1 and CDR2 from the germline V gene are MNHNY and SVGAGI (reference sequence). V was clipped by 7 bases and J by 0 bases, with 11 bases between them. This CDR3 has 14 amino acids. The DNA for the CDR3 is TGTGCCAGCAACTTTGAACCCAGCACAGATACGCAGTATTTT. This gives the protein CASNFEPSTDTQYF.

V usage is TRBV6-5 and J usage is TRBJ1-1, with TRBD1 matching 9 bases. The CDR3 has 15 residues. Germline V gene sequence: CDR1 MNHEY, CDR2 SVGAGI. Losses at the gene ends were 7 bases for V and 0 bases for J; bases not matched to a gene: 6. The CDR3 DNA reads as TGTGCCAGCACCGGGACAGGGTCCGTGAACACTGAAGCTTTCTTT. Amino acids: CASTGTGSVNTEAFF.

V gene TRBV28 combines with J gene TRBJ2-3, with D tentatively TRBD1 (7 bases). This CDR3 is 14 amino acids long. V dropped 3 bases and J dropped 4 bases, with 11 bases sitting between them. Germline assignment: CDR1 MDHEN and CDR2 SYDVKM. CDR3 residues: CASSFGRGADTQYF. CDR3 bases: TGTGCCAGCAGTTTTGGCAGGGGGGCAGATACGCAGTATTTT.

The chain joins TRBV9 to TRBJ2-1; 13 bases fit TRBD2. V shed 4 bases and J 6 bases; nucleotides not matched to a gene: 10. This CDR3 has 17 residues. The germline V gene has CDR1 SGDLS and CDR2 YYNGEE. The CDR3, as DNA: TGTGCCAGCAGCTCCCACCCCGGGACTAGCGGGATCAATGAGCAGTTCTTC. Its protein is CASSSHPGTSGINEQFF.

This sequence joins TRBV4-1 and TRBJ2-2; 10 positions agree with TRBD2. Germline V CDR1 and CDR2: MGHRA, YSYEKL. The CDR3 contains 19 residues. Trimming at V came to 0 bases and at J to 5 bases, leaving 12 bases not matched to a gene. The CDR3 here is CASSQERSGRAVWTGELFF. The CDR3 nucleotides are TGCGCCAGCAGCCAAGAACGCAGCGGGAGGGCCGTGTGGACCGGGGAGCTGTTTTTT.

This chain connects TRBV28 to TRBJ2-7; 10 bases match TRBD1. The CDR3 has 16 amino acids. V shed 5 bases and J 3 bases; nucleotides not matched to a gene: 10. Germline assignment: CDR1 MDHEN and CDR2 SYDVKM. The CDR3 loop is CASSNRQGAILYEQYF. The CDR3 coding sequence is TGTGCCAGCAGTAATCGACAGGGGGCGATCCTCTACGAGCAGTACTTC.

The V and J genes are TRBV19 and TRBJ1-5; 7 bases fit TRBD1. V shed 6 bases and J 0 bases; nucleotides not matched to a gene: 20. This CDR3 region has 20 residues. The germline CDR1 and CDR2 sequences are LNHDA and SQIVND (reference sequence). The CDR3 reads CASRTTKGQAVVYSNQPQHF. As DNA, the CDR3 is TGTGCCAGTAGGACTACAAAAGGACAGGCGGTCGTTTATAGCAATCAGCCCCAGCATTTT. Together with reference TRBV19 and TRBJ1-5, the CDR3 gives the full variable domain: DGGITQSPKYLFRKEGQNVTLSCEQNLNHDAMYWYRQDPGQGLRLIYYSQIVNDFQKGDIAEGYSVSREKKESFPLTVTSAQKNPTAFYLCASRTTKGQAVVYSNQPQHFGDGTRLSIL.

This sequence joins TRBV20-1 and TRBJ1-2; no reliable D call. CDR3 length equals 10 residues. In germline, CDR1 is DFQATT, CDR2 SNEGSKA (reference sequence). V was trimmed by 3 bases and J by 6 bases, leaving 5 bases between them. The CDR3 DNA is TGCAGTGCTAGGCCGGATGGCTACACCTTC. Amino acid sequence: CSARPDGYTF.

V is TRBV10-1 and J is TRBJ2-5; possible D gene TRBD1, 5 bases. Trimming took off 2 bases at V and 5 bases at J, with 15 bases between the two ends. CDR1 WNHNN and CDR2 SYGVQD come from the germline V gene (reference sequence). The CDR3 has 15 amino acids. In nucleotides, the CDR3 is TGCGCCAGCAGTGAGAAGGGGATCCCCGGGGAGACCCAGTACTTC. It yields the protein CASSEKGIPGETQYF.

The CDR3 is CAWSLTGGGEQFF. The CDR3 nucleotides are TGTGCCTGGAGCCTCACAGGGGGCGGTGAGCAGTTCTTC. The chain combines TRBV30 with TRBJ2-1; 9 bases agree with TRBD1. There are 13 residues in the CDR3. V trimming: 3 bases; J trimming: 9 bases; junction bases outside the gene matches: 6. The V gene's germline CDR1 is GTSNPN and CDR2 SVGIG (reference sequence). The full variable domain, completed using reference TRBV30 and TRBJ2-1, is SQTIHQWPATLVQPVGSPLSLECTVEGTSNPNLYWYRQAAGRGLQLLFYSVGIGQISSEVPQNLSASRPQDRQFILSSKKLLLSDSGFYLCAWSLTGGGEQFFGPGTRLTVL.